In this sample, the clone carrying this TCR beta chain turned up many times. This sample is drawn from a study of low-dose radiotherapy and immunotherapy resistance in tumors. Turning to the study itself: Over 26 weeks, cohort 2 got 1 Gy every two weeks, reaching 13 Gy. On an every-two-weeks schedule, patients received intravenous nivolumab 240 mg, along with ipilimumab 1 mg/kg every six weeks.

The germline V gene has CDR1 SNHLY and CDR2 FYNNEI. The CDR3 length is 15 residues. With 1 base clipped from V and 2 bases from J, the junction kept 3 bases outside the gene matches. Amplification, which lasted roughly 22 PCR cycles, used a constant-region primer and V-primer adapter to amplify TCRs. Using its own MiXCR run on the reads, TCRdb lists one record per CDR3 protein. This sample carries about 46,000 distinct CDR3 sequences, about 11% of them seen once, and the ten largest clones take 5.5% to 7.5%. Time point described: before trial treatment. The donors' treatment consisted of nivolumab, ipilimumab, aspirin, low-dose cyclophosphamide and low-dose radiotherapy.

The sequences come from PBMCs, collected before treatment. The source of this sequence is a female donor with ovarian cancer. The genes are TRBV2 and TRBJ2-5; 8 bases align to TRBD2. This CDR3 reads CASSEGASGQETQYF. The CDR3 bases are TGTGCCAGCAGTGAAGGAGCTAGCGGGCAAGAGACCCAGTACTTC.